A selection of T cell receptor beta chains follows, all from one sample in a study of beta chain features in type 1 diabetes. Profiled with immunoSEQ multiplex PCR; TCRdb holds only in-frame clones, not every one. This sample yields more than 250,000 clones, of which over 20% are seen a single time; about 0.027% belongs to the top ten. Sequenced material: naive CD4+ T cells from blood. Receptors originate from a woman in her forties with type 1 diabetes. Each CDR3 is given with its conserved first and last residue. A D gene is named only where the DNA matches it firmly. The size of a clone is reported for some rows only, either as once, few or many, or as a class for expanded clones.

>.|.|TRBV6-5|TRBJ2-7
TGTGCCAGCAGTTACTCGGCCGGGGTCGCCTACGAGCAGTACTTC
CASSYSAGVAYEQYF
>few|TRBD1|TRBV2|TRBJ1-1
TGTGCCAGCAGCCTCTTGACAGGGATGGCAGAAGCTTTCTTT
CASSLLTGMAEAFF
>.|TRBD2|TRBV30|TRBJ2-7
TGTGCCTGGAGTGTAGGGAGGACTAGCGGGACTCTCTACGAGCAGTACTTC
CAWSVGRTSGTLYEQYF
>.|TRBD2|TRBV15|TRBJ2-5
TGTGCCACCAGCAGAGAAGGGGCTAGCGGACAAGAGACCCAGTACTTC
CATSREGASGQETQYF
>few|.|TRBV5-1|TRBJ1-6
TGCGCCAGCAGCTTGGTGGGGACTTCACTTTCACCCCTCCACTTT
CASSLVGTSLSPLHF
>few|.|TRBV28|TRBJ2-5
TGTGCCAGCAAAGAGCGTGGGCTAGCGAGGGAGACCCAGTACTTC
CASKERGLARETQYF
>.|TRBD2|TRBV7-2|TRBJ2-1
TGTGCCAGCAGCACAGCGGTCCGGAGCGGGGATGAGCAGTTCTTC
CASSTAVRSGDEQFF
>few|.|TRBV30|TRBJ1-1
TGTGCCTGGAGGGGAGTGAGAGGCACTGAAGCTTTCTTT
CAWRGVRGTEAFF
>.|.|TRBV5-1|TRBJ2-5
TGCGCCAGCGGAGGGGGCGCGAATCAAGAGACCCAGTACTTC
CASGGGANQETQYF
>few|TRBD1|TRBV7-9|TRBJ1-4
TGTGCCAGCAGCCCGGGACAGGGAAATGAAAAACTGTTTTTT
CASSPGQGNEKLFF